These T cell receptor beta chains were read from a single sample in a study of OX40 agonist ivuxolimab in advanced cancers. Assay used: immunoSEQ multiplex PCR; TCRdb lists only in-frame clones, some missing. The table lists about 25,000 clones, 80% to 90% of them singletons. The specimen comprised CD4+ or CD8+ T cells sorted from blood, sampled in a trial of the OX40 agonist ivuxolimab. The receptors come from an adult with an advanced solid tumor such as melanoma, head and neck, liver or kidney cancer. Both conserved end residues are trimmed from each CDR3. Size is omitted from some rows. Given values are once, few, many or a class for expanded clones.

>TRBV2|TRBJ2-3|.
ASNLPRRDTDTQY
>TRBV9|TRBJ2-4|.
ASSPTWGRDIQY
>TRBV7-9|TRBJ2-5|medium-sized
ASSGDRGQTQY
>TRBV7-9|TRBJ2-1|.
ASSSTHGGEAYNEQF
>TRBV5-8|TRBJ1-1|few
ASSQGTGQNTEAF
>TRBV2|TRBJ1-2|.
ASSRLFNYGYT
>TRBV6-6|TRBJ1-3|.
ASSSGHFSGNTIY
>TRBV7-8|TRBJ1-5|.
ASSYRQGPNQPQH
>TRBV7-6|TRBJ1-1|.
ASSKYSGEEAF
>TRBV9|TRBJ2-7|.
ASSERTGGYEQY
>TRBV27|TRBJ2-7|.
ASSPTGGSFFTYEQY
>TRBV7-9|TRBJ1-6|.
ASSPPGSAGGSPLH
>TRBV29-1|TRBJ2-3|few
SVEGQGYTDTQY
>TRBV12-5|TRBJ2-7|.
ASGLGYEQY
>TRBV15|TRBJ1-1|.
ATSISGRTAF
>TRBV19|TRBJ2-1|.
ASRAGYNEQF
>TRBV27|TRBJ2-4|.
ASSLTAAKNIQY
>TRBV7-9|TRBJ2-7|few
ASSPPVGGGPDYEQY
>TRBV7-2|TRBJ2-3|.
ASSLAQRGTDTQY
>TRBV2|TRBJ1-2|once
ASGDSYYGYT
>TRBV5-1|TRBJ1-1|.
ASSFQGGTNTEAF
>TRBV9|TRBJ1-2|once
ASSVGGGANYGYT
>TRBV9|TRBJ2-1|.
ASSAGGASGGHNEQF
>TRBV5-6|TRBJ2-1|.
ASRWAALAGNEQF
>TRBV6-5|TRBJ1-2|.
ASSYSSGGYT
>TRBV7-9|.|.
ASLGGYEQY
>TRBV4-1|TRBJ2-2|.
ASSRVDSQTGHGELF
>TRBV15|TRBJ2-2|.
ATTIAGLDTGELF
>TRBV5-4|TRBJ2-7|.
ASSSRLSSYEQY
>TRBV7-9|TRBJ2-1|.
ASNLGREGSIEQF
>TRBV28|TRBJ2-1|.
ASSLDRVGFQQF
>TRBV4-3|TRBJ2-7|.
ASSQDLSAGGPPYEQY
>TRBV28|TRBJ2-3|.
ASSLWASGSTDTQY
>TRBV5-1|TRBJ1-2|once
ASSLAGDHYGYT
>TRBV28|TRBJ2-7|once
ASSFGGPEQY
>TRBV4-1|TRBJ2-5|.
ASSQVGLAMRETQY
>TRBV7-2|TRBJ2-1|.
ASSFELANEQF
>TRBV27|TRBJ2-1|once
ASSRSSYNEQF
>TRBV12-5|TRBJ1-1|.
ASGLWFGTGDESEAF
>TRBV15|TRBJ2-5|.
ATSMIQGKETQY
>TRBV14|TRBJ1-2|.
ASSQGIGAYGYT
>TRBV2|TRBJ1-2|.
ASSGRANYGYT
>TRBV28|TRBJ1-2|.
ASSSPRGLDYGYT
>TRBV6-5|TRBJ1-1|.
ASSYGDRRYTEAF
>TRBV6-5|TRBJ2-3|.
ASSKLTSLAGVQY
>TRBV28|TRBJ2-2|.
ASSLLAGALGELF
>TRBV30|TRBJ2-3|.
AWSGGGADTQY
>TRBV29-1|TRBJ2-7|.
SVLWGYEQY
>TRBV5-8|TRBJ1-1|.
ASSLAGYTEAF